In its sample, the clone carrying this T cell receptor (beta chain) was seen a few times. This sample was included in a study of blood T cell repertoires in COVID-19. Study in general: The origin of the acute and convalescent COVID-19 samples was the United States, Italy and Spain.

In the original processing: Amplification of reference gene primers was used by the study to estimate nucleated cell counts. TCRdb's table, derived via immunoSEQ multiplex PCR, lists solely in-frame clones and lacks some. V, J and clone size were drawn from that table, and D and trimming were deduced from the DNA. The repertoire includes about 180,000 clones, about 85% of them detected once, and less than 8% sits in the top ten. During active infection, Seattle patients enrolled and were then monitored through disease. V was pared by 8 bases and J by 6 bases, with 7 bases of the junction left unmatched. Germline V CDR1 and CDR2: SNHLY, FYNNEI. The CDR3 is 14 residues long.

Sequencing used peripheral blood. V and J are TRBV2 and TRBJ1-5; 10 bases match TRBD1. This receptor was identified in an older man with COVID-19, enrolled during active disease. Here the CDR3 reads CASDRDRGVQPQHF. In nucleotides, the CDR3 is TGTGCCAGCGACCGGGACAGGGGCGTTCAGCCCCAGCATTTT.